The clone carrying this TCR beta chain appeared a few times. The antigen remains unidentified. This sample stems from a study of cytomegalovirus exposure and HLA in healthy donors. Whole-study results and caveats: Clonal expansion was found to be greater in HLA-associated TCR beta chains than in equally common others in a later analysis. The productive fraction for most TCR beta V segments was about 87% or about 30% in an earlier analysis. One later analysis reportedly identified an Asian-associated ancestry cluster that showed fewer N-insertions than the roughly 720-donor mean.

Trimming took 2 bases from V and 1 from J, leaving 6 bases between them. The CDR3 is 13 amino acids. The germline V gene encodes CDR1 SGHRS and CDR2 YFSETQ. Vbeta (60) and Jbeta (13) primers were used in the PCR. The data were produced by immunoSEQ multiplex PCR, yet TCRdb's version contains in-frame clones alone and is incomplete. The sample consists of over 85,000 clones, under 75% of them appearing once. The chain links TRBV5-1 to TRBJ1-1, with D unclear. Sequenced material: PBMCs. This clonotype originated in a female donor in good health and CMV-seronegative. CDR3 coding DNA: TGCGCCAGCAGCTTCCCAGGGAACACTGAAGCTTTCTTT. Its protein is CASSFPGNTEAFF.